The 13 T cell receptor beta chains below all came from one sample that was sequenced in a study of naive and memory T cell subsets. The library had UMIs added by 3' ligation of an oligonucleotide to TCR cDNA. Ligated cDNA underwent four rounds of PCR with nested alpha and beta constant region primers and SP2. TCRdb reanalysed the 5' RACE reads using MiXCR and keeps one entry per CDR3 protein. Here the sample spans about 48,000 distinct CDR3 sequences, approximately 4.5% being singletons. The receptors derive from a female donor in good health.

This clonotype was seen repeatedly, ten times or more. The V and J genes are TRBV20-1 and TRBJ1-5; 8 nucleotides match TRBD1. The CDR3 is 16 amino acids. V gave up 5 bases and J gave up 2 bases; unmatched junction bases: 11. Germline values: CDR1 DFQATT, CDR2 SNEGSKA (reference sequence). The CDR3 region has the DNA TGCAGTGCTGTTAGACAGGGGAACTTCGGCAATCAGCCCCAGCATTTT. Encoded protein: CSAVRQGNFGNQPQHF.

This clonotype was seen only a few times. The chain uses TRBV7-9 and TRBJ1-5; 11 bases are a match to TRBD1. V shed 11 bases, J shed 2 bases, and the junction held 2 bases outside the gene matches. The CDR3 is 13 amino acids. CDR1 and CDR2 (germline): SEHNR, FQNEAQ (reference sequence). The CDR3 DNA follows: TGTGCCGGGACAGGGGGAGGCAATCAGCCCCAGCATTTT. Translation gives CAGTGGGNQPQHF.

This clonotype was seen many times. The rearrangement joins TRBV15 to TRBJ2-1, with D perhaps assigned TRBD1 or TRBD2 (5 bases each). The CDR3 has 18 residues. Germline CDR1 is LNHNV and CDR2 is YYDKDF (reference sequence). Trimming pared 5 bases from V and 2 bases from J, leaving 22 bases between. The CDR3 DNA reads TGTGCCACCAGCGGAACCCGTCCCGGGACCCTCACCTACAATGAGCAGTTCTTC. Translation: CATSGTRPGTLTYNEQFF. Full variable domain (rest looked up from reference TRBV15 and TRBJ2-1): DAMVIQNPRYQVTQFGKPVTLSCSQTLNHNVMYWYQQKSSQAPKLLFHYYDKDFNNEADTPDNFQSRRPNTSFCFLDIRSPGLGDTAMYLCATSGTRPGTLTYNEQFFGPGTRLTVL.

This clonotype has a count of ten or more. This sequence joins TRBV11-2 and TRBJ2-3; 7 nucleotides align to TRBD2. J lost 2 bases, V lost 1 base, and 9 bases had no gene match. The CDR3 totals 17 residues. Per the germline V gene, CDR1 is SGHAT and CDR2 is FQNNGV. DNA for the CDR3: TGTGCCAGCAGCTTAGTTTGGGGCGGGAGCACCACAGATACGCAGTATTTT. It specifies CASSLVWGGSTTDTQYF.

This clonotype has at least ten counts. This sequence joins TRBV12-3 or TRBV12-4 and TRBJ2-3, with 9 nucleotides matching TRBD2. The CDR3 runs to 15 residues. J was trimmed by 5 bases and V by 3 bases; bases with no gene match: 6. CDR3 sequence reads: CASSLLAGAGDTQYF. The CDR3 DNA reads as TGTGCCAGCAGTTTGTTAGCGGGAGCTGGAGATACGCAGTATTTT.

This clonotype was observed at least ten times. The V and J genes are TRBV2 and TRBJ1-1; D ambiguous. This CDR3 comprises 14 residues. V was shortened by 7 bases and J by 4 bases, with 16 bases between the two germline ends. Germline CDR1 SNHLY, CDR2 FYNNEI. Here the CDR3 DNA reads TGTGCCAGCACATCGGTAGTGGGTGGCACTGAAGCTTTCTTT. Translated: CASTSVVGGTEAFF. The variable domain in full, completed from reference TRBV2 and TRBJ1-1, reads EPEVTQTPSHQVTQMGQEVILRCVPISNHLYFYWYRQILGQKVEFLVSFYNNEISEKSEIFDDQFSVERPDGSNFTLKIRSTKLEDSAMYFCASTSVVGGTEAFFGQGTRLTVV.

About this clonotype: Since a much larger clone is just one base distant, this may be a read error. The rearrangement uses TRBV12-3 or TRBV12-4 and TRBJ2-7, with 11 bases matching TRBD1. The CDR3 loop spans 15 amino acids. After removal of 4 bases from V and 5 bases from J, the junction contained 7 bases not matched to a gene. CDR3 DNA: TGTGCCAGCAGTTCCGGGGACAGGGGGTCCCACGAGCAGTACTTC. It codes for CASSSGDRGSHEQYF.

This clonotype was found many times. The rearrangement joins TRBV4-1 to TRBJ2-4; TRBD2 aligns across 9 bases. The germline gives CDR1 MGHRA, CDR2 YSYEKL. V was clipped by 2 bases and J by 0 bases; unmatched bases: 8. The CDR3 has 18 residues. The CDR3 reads CASSQLAGKGVAKNIQYF. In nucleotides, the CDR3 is TGCGCCAGCAGCCAACTAGCGGGAAAGGGGGTAGCCAAAAACATTCAGTACTTC.

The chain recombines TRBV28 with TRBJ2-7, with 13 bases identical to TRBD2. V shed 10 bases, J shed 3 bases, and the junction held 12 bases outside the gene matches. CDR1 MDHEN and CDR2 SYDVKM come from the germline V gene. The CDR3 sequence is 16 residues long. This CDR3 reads CATIGLAGVAHYEQYF. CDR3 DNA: TGTGCCACCATAGGACTAGCGGGAGTCGCCCACTACGAGCAGTACTTC.

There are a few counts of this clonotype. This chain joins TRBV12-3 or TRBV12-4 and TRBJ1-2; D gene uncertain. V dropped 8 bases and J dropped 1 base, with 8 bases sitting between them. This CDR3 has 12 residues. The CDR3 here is CASHTVNYGYTF. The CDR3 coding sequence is TGTGCCAGCCACACTGTTAACTATGGCTACACCTTC.

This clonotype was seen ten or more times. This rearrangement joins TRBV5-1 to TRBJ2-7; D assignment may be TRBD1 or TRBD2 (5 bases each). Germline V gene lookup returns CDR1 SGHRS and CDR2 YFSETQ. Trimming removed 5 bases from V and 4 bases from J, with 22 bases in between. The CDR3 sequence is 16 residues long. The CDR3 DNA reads TGCGCCAGCAGGGCCGGCAGGGACCCCAGAAGGTACGAGCAGTACTTC. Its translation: CASRAGRDPRRYEQYF.

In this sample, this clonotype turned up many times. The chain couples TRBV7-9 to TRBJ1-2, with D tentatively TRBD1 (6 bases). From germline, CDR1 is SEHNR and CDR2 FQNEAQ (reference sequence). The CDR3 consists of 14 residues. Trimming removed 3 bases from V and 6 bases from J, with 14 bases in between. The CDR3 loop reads CASSLRTDSNGYTF. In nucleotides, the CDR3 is TGTGCCAGCAGCTTGAGGACAGACAGTAATGGCTACACCTTC. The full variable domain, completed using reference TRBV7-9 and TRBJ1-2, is DTGVSQNPRHKITKRGQNVTFRCDPISEHNRLYWYRQTLGQGPEFLTYFQNEAQLEKSRLLSDRFSAERPKGSFSTLEIQRTEQGDSAMYLCASSLRTDSNGYTFGSGTRLTVV.

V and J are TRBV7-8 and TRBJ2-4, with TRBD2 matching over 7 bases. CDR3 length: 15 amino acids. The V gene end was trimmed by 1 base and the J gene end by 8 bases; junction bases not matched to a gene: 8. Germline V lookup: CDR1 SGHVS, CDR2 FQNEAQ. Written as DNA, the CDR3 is TGTGCCAGCAGCTTAGGGTTGGGGAGGGGAGACATTCAGTACTTC. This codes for CASSLGLGRGDIQYF.